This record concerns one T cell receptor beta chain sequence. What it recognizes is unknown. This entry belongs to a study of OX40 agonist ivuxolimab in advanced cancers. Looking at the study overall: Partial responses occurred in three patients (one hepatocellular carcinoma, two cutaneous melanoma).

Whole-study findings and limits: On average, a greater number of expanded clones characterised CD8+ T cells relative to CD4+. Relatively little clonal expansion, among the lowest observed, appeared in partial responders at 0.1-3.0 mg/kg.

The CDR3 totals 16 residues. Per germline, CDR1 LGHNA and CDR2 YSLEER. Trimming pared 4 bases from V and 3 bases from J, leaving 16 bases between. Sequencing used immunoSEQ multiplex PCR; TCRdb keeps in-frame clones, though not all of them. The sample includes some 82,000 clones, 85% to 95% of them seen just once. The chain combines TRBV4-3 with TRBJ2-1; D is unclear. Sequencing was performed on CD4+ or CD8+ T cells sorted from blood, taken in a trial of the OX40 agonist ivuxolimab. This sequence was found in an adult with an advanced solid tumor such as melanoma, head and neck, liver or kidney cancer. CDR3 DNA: TGCGCCAGCAGCCCCCATGGCGGTCTCTACTACAATGAGCAGTTCTTC. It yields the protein CASSPHGGLYYNEQFF.